The clone carrying this T cell receptor beta chain occurred once. These data are taken from a study of control samples from healthy donors and cancer patients. There are 14 residues in the CDR3. Per germline, CDR1 MNHEY and CDR2 SMNVEV (reference sequence). Trimming removed 6 bases from V and 3 bases from J, with 15 bases in between. Sequencing used immunoSEQ multiplex PCR; TCRdb keeps in-frame clones, though not all of them. The profile shows 95,000 to 100,000 clones, approximately 78% of them singletons. Sequencing input: blood. The receptor was derived from a man aged 55-75 years in good health. The rearrangement joins TRBV27 to TRBJ2-7; tentative D call: TRBD2 (6 bases). CDR3 nucleotides: TGTGCCAGCAGCTTCGGGGGTCCGGGCTACGAGCAGTACTTC. Residues: CASSFGGPGYEQYF.